These 8 T cell receptor beta chains were sequenced from one sample in a study of T cell repertoires in cytomegalovirus infection (dated by TCRdb to between 2018 and 2020). Instrument used: Illumina HiSeq 1500. TCRdb trimmed public reads at Q25 via fastp, called clones via MiXCR and kept in-frame beta chains. Every CDR3 protein is listed once, alongside the most common genes and DNA of its rows. The sample data list roughly 760,000 distinct CDR3 sequences, and 35% of these were observed just once. The ten largest clones represent about 2.8% of the sample. The sample was PBMCs. These receptors came from a human donor in good health (CMV status not recorded). Some clones in this sample may be carry-over from other donors' samples.

The chain uses TRBV12-3 or TRBV12-4 and TRBJ2-3; 10 bases fit TRBD2. The CDR3 spans 16 residues. Trimming cost V 7 bases and J 2 bases; bases outside gene matches: 9. CDR3 region: CASKQLSGRTTDTQYF. CDR3 in DNA: TGTGCCAGCAAGCAACTTAGCGGGAGGACCACAGATACGCAGTATTTT.

In its sample, this clonotype was seen a few times. The V and J genes are TRBV10-3 and TRBJ2-7; D gene unclear. The CDR3 has 15 residues. V dropped 4 bases and J dropped 0 bases, with 13 bases sitting between them. CDR1 is ENHRY, CDR2 SYGVKD, per germline. The CDR3 DNA reads as TGTGCCATCAGTGTAGACCGTACCAGCTCCTACGAGCAGTACTTC. Encoded protein: CAISVDRTSSYEQYF.

The V gene is TRBV9, the J gene TRBJ2-2; 7 bases fit TRBD2. Germline CDR1 is SGDLS and CDR2 is YYNGEE. The CDR3 is 15 residues long. V was clipped by 2 bases and J by 5 bases; unmatched bases: 6. The CDR3 spells CASSVGGSWTGELFF. The CDR3 bases are TGTGCCAGCAGCGTGGGCGGGAGTTGGACCGGGGAGCTGTTTTTT.

This clonotype was seen only a few times. The chain uses TRBV28 and TRBJ2-1; D assignment may be TRBD1 or TRBD2 (5 bases each). The ends were cut back, 2 bases at V and 0 bases at J, with 14 bases in the middle. Germline V gene lookup returns CDR1 MDHEN and CDR2 SYDVKM. The CDR3 loop spans 17 amino acids. CDR3 bases: TGTGCCAGCAGTTTAGTCGGGGCTTTCAGCTCCTACAATGAGCAGTTCTTC. This codes for CASSLVGAFSSYNEQFF.

This clonotype was seen only a few times. The V gene is TRBV4-2, the J gene TRBJ2-5; 8 bases fit TRBD1. Germline CDR1 is LGHNA and CDR2 is YNFKEQ. The CDR3 totals 16 residues. V gave up 4 bases and J gave up 1 base; unmatched junction bases: 8. The CDR3 DNA is TGTGCCAGCAGCCGGCGGACAGGGAACCCCCAAGAGACCCAGTACTTC. This translates into CASSRRTGNPQETQYF.

The rearrangement uses TRBV27 and TRBJ2-3, with D maybe TRBD2 (5 bases). V was clipped by 0 bases and J by 2 bases, with 12 bases between them. Germline V lookup: CDR1 MNHEY, CDR2 SMNVEV (reference sequence). The CDR3 has 16 residues. For the CDR3, the DNA is TGTGCCAGCAGTTTATCGATGAGCGGATCCACAGATACGCAGTATTTT. As protein: CASSLSMSGSTDTQYF.

The V and J genes are TRBV6-6 and TRBJ1-2; D remains unclear. This CDR3 is built from 13 residues. Germline loops: CDR1 MNHNY, CDR2 SVGAGI (reference sequence). Trimming left V 3 bases short and J 6 bases short, with 11 bases between. In nucleotides, the CDR3 is TGTGCCAGCAGTTATCAGTTCGGGAATGGCTACACCTTC. This gives the protein CASSYQFGNGYTF.

This clonotype was observed a few times. The chain couples TRBV6-1 to TRBJ2-7, with D perhaps TRBD2 (5 bases). There are 14 residues in the CDR3. CDR1 and CDR2 from the germline V gene are MNHNS and SASEGT. V was pared by 0 bases and J by 3 bases, with 9 bases between. Here the CDR3 DNA reads TGTGCCAGCAGTGAAGCGGAACGGGGCTACGAGCAGTACTTC. The encoded protein is CASSEAERGYEQYF.